This T cell receptor (beta chain) was retrieved from a study of OX40 agonist ivuxolimab in advanced cancers. General study findings and limits: Expanded clones were, on average, more numerous among CD8+ T cells than CD4+. CD4+ and CD8+ T cells in blood underwent clonal expansion by week 6 at 0.1 to 3.0 mg/kg.

Sequenced by immunoSEQ multiplex PCR; TCRdb stores in-frame clones only, minus some. Altogether about 79,000 clones are present, 88% being singletons, with the ten largest covering 4.1%. With regard to this clone: Its specificity is not known.

The V end was cut by 1 base, the J end by 4 bases, with 7 bases between. From germline, CDR1 is SEHNR and CDR2 FQNEAQ (reference sequence). The CDR3 covers 13 residues. This clonotype was obtained from an adult with an advanced solid tumor such as melanoma, head and neck, liver or kidney cancer. This chain joins TRBV7-9 and TRBJ1-2; possible D gene TRBD1, 6 bases. Here the sequenced sample was CD4+ or CD8+ T cells sorted from blood, taken in a trial of the OX40 agonist ivuxolimab. CDR3 region: CASSLEGGYGYTF. DNA of the CDR3: TGTGCCAGCAGCTTAGAAGGGGGCTATGGCTACACCTTC.